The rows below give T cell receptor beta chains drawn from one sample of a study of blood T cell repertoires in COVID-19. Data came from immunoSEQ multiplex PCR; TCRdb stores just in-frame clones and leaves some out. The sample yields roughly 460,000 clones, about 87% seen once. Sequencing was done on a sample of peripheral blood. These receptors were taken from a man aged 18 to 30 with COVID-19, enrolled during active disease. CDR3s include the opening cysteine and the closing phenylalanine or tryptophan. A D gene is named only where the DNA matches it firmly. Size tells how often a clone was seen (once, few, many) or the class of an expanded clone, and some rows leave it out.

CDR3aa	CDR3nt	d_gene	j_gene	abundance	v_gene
CASSLGASSYEQYF	TGTGCCAGCAGCTTAGGCGCCTCCTCCTACGAGCAGTACTTC	-	TRBJ2-7	few	TRBV11-2
CASSTMIQGNRDPDTQYF	TGTGCCAGCAGTACCATGATACAGGGGAACCGTGATCCAGATACGCAGTATTTT	TRBD1	TRBJ2-3	once	TRBV27
CASSKQGRGETQYF	TGCGCCAGCAGCAAACAGGGTAGGGGAGAGACCCAGTACTTC	-	TRBJ2-5	-	TRBV5-1
CASSQDTSRATQYF	TGTGCCAGCAGCCAAGATACTAGCCGGGCGACCCAGTACTTC	-	TRBJ2-5	-	TRBV3-1/TRBV3-2
CASSLELREGLGEQYF	TGTGCCAGCAGCTTAGAACTACGGGAGGGCCTCGGCGAGCAGTACTTC	TRBD2	TRBJ2-7	-	TRBV7-6
CASSRLDRAEAFF	TGTGCCAGCAGTCGACTCGACAGGGCTGAAGCTTTCTTT	TRBD1	TRBJ1-1	-	TRBV6-5
CASSFRVDYGYTF	TGTGCCAGCAGCTTCAGGGTGGACTATGGCTACACCTTC	-	TRBJ1-2	-	TRBV7-9
CAWGRIVSTDTQYF	TGTGCCTGGGGGAGGATAGTCAGCACAGATACGCAGTATTTT	-	TRBJ2-3	-	TRBV30
CSVGWPRGEQFF	TGCAGCGTGGGTTGGCCTAGGGGGGAGCAGTTCTTC	-	TRBJ2-1	-	TRBV29-1
CASSLEGSSYEQYF	TGTGCCAGCAGCTTAGAGGGCAGCTCCTACGAGCAGTACTTC	-	TRBJ2-7	-	TRBV11-2
CATSDSRGNNEQFF	TGTGCCACCAGTGATTCCAGGGGGAACAATGAGCAGTTCTTC	TRBD1	TRBJ2-1	once	TRBV24-1
CASRPSTGGGTEAFF	TGTGCCAGCAGACCAAGTACAGGGGGCGGCACTGAAGCTTTCTTT	TRBD1	TRBJ1-1	once	TRBV7-9
CASSEEQGQQETQYF	TGTGCCAGCAGCGAGGAACAGGGACAACAAGAGACCCAGTACTTC	-	TRBJ2-5	-	TRBV9
CASSDSSGSTDTQYF	TGTGCCAGCAGTGACAGCAGCGGGAGCACAGATACGCAGTATTTT	-	TRBJ2-3	few	TRBV2
CASSQDLPGTANTGELFF	TGTGCCAGCAGCCAAGATCTTCCCGGGACAGCGAACACCGGGGAGCTGTTTTTT	TRBD1	TRBJ2-2	-	TRBV3-1/TRBV3-2
CASWDRGQEDTQYF	TGTGCCAGTTGGGACAGGGGGCAGGAAGATACGCAGTATTTT	TRBD1	TRBJ2-3	-	TRBV6-5
CASSYSKLGDREAFF	TGTGCCAGCAGTTACTCGAAGCTAGGGGATCGAGAAGCTTTCTTT	-	TRBJ1-1	-	TRBV6-6
CASSAGPGLEDEQYF	TGTGCCAGCAGCGCGGGACCGGGACTAGAGGACGAGCAGTACTTC	TRBD2	TRBJ2-7	-	TRBV5-4
CASSFRGSSGYTF	TGTGCCAGCAGTTTTAGGGGCTCGAGTGGCTACACCTTC	-	TRBJ1-2	-	TRBV27
CASSVTVGTHNEQFF	TGTGCCAGCAGCGTAACGGTTGGGACTCACAATGAGCAGTTCTTC	-	TRBJ2-1	once	TRBV9
CAISPEQFYNEQFF	TGTGCCATCAGTCCGGAGCAATTCTACAATGAGCAGTTCTTC	-	TRBJ2-1	-	TRBV10-3
CSVEDRTRDRGCEFF	TGCAGCGTTGAAGATAGGACCCGGGACAGGGGGTGTGAGTTCTTC	TRBD1	TRBJ2-1	-	TRBV29-1
CASSFGIGTTQETQYF	TGTGCCAGCAGCTTCGGAATAGGGACTACTCAAGAGACCCAGTACTTC	TRBD2	TRBJ2-5	-	TRBV5-8
CASTKSWDRGNQPQHF	TGTGCCAGTACCAAAAGCTGGGACAGGGGCAATCAGCCCCAGCATTTT	TRBD1	TRBJ1-5	-	TRBV19
CASRRTLNTEAFF	TGTGCCAGCAGGAGGACACTGAACACTGAAGCTTTCTTT	-	TRBJ1-1	-	TRBV2
CASSQGSASYEQYF	TGTGCCAGCAGCCAGGGGTCAGCTTCCTACGAGCAGTACTTC	-	TRBJ2-7	-	TRBV11-3
CASSIGGPITYEQYF	TGTGCCAGTAGTATTGGAGGCCCGATTACCTACGAGCAGTACTTC	-	TRBJ2-7	-	TRBV19
CASSSEQANWGYEQYF	TGTGCCAGCAGTTCGGAACAGGCTAATTGGGGATACGAGCAGTACTTC	-	TRBJ2-7	-	TRBV6-2/TRBV6-3
CASRREVVRGETQYF	TGTGCCAGCAGACGTGAGGTGGTGCGGGGAGAGACCCAGTACTTC	-	TRBJ2-5	-	TRBV5-6
CAISENQVEQYF	TGTGCCATCAGTGAAAATCAGGTCGAGCAGTACTTC	-	TRBJ2-7	-	TRBV10-3
CASSRTGGNEKLFF	TGTGCCAGCAGCCGGACAGGGGGCAATGAAAAACTGTTTTTT	TRBD1	TRBJ1-4	-	TRBV9
CASSLFSNEQFF	TGTGCCAGCAGCTTGTTCAGCAATGAGCAGTTCTTC	-	TRBJ2-1	-	TRBV5-4
CATSHGGSHEQYF	TGTGCCACCAGTCATGGAGGGAGCCACGAGCAGTACTTC	-	TRBJ2-7	-	TRBV24-1
CASSQLAGDLSDTQYF	TGTGCCAGCAGCCAATTAGCGGGGGACCTCTCAGATACGCAGTATTTT	TRBD2	TRBJ2-3	-	TRBV3-1/TRBV3-2
CASSLERGGMATEAFF	TGTGCCAGCAGCTTAGAGCGGGGCGGTATGGCCACTGAAGCTTTCTTT	-	TRBJ1-1	-	TRBV7-9
CASSLLEGYEQYF	TGTGCCAGCAGTTTATTGGAGGGCTACGAGCAGTACTTC	-	TRBJ2-7	-	TRBV27
CASFGLDGDTQYF	TGTGCCAGTTTCGGACTAGACGGAGATACGCAGTATTTT	TRBD2	TRBJ2-3	once	TRBV6-5
CATTIQGAPSDTQYF	TGTGCCACCACCATACAGGGGGCGCCGTCCGATACGCAGTATTTT	TRBD1	TRBJ2-3	-	TRBV15
CASSFFGGTYEQYF	TGTGCCAGCAGCTTCTTTGGGGGGACCTACGAGCAGTACTTC	-	TRBJ2-7	-	TRBV11-2
CTSSQDCPTRDYNEQFF	TGCACCAGCAGCCAAGATTGCCCGACTAGGGACTACAATGAGCAGTTCTTC	-	TRBJ2-1	-	TRBV1
CAGAQQGVKLFF	TGTGCCGGCGCGCAACAGGGAGTAAAACTGTTTTTT	-	TRBJ1-4	-	TRBV2
CAISESEGTGLWANTGELFF	TGTGCCATCAGTGAGTCGGAGGGTACGGGTTTGTGGGCGAACACCGGGGAGCTGTTTTTT	-	TRBJ2-2	many	TRBV10-3
CASSFRGDGNSPLHF	TGTGCCAGCAGTTTCAGGGGGGATGGCAATTCACCCCTCCACTTT	TRBD1	TRBJ1-6	-	TRBV27
CASSQSGGGTDTQYF	TGTGCCAGCTCACAGAGCGGGGGAGGCACAGATACGCAGTATTTT	TRBD2	TRBJ2-3	-	TRBV18
CASTPLGADQETQYF	TGTGCCAGCACCCCCCTAGGGGCAGACCAAGAGACCCAGTACTTC	-	TRBJ2-5	-	TRBV6-5
CASSNGEGNLNEQFF	TGTGCCAGCAGCAACGGGGAGGGGAACCTCAATGAGCAGTTCTTC	TRBD2	TRBJ2-1	-	TRBV11-3
CASSPGTPGGETQYF	TGCGCCAGCAGCCCCGGGACCCCGGGGGGAGAGACCCAGTACTTC	TRBD2	TRBJ2-5	-	TRBV5-1
CASGPPNRGRTDTQYF	TGTGCTAGTGGTCCCCCTAACAGGGGGCGCACAGATACGCAGTATTTT	TRBD1	TRBJ2-3	-	TRBV12-5
CASSADRGREGNTIYF	TGTGCCAGCAGCGCGGACAGGGGGCGAGAAGGAAACACCATATATTTT	TRBD1	TRBJ1-3	-	TRBV7-9
CASSPRRGLPPSNTGELFF	TGTGCCAGCAGCCCCCGGAGGGGTCTTCCCCCTTCGAACACCGGGGAGCTGTTTTTT	-	TRBJ2-2	-	TRBV14
CASRPVGHGVEAFF	TGTGCCAGCAGGCCCGTCGGACACGGAGTAGAAGCTTTCTTT	-	TRBJ1-1	-	TRBV25-1
CASRQPTNEKLFF	TGTGCCAGCAGACAGCCAACTAATGAAAAACTGTTTTTT	-	TRBJ1-4	-	TRBV6-6
CASSTQTELNTEAFF	TGTGCCAGCAGCACACAGACGGAACTGAACACTGAAGCTTTCTTT	-	TRBJ1-1	-	TRBV9
CAWSADRNIQYF	TGTGCCTGGAGTGCCGACAGGAACATTCAGTACTTC	-	TRBJ2-4	once	TRBV30
CATSEGYRGRTDTQYF	TGTGCCACCAGTGAGGGGTACAGGGGGCGGACAGATACGCAGTATTTT	TRBD1	TRBJ2-3	-	TRBV24-1
CASSQDVRGAWGTQYF	TGCGCCAGCAGCCAAGATGTCCGGGGGGCATGGGGGACCCAGTACTTC	-	TRBJ2-5	-	TRBV4-1
CASSVPLGQEAFF	TGTGCCAGCAGCGTTCCCCTCGGACAGGAAGCTTTCTTT	-	TRBJ1-1	-	TRBV7-9
CASSYDRSNTGELFF	TGTGCCAGCAGTTATGACAGATCGAACACCGGGGAGCTGTTTTTT	-	TRBJ2-2	once	TRBV6-5
CASSPQITNEKLFF	TGTGCCAGTAGTCCACAGATAACTAATGAAAAACTGTTTTTT	-	TRBJ1-4	-	TRBV19